This T cell receptor beta chain was captured by sequencing in a study of CD8 T cells in ankylosing spondylitis. General study points: Clones linked with disease were CD8+ and fairly uncommon in the peripheral blood. Several highly homologous variants made up a TCR beta motif, and this motif appeared characteristic of ankylosing spondylitis blood. Reported data indicate significant enrichment of disease-linked clones within matched ankylosing spondylitis synovial fluid.

TCRdb re-analysed the 5' RACE reads in MiXCR, keeping a single row per CDR3 protein. The table lists a few hundred thousand distinct CDR3 sequences, 20% to 30% of them singletons. This clonotype has ten or more counts. Antigen: not known. The germline V gene has CDR1 ENHRY and CDR2 SYGVKD. The germline V and J ends were trimmed by 11 bases and 9 bases, with 23 bases remaining between them. The CDR3 has 14 amino acids. This sequence joins TRBV10-3 and TRBJ2-1; D is unclear. This TCR came from a male donor with ankylosing spondylitis or in good health (not recorded which). The sequencing input was blood, either unsorted or a sorted T cell fraction (not recorded which). In DNA form, the CDR3 reads TGTGCCGTCTCTCGGACCCGAGAGTCCGGTGAGCAGTTCTTC. Protein sequence: CAVSRTRESGEQFF.